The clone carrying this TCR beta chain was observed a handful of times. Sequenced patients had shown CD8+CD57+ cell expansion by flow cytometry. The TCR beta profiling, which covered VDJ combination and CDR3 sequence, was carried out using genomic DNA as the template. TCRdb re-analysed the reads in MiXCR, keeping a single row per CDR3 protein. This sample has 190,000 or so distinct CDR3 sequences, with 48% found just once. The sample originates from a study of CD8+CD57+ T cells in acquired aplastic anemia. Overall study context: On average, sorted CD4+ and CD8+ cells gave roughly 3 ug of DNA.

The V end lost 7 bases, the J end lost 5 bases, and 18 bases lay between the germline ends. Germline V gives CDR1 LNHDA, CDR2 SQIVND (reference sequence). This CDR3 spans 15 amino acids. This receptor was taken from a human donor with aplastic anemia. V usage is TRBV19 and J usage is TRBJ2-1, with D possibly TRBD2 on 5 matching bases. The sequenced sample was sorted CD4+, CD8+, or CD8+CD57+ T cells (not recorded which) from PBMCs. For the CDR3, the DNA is TGTGCCAGTACCTCCAGCGGTGGCAAGGACAATGAGCAGTTCTTC. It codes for CASTSSGGKDNEQFF.